One T cell receptor (beta chain) is described in this entry. This CDR3 contains 13 residues. In germline, CDR1 is SGHNT, CDR2 YENEEA. The V gene lost 6 bases and the J gene lost 0 bases, with 9 bases spanning the gap. This sample was included in a study of blood T cell repertoires in COVID-19. Study details: COVID-19 samples, acute and convalescent, were from the United States, Italy and Spain. From T cells, B-cell-depleted T cells, or PBMCs came the material, which was cDNA or gDNA.

Authors' analysis steps: From reference gene primer amplification, estimates of nucleated cell counts were derived. Repertoires were generated with immunoSEQ multiplex PCR, while TCRdb's copy carries only in-frame clones and drops some. V, J and clone size reflect that table, while D and trimming were determined from the DNA. The top ten hold 25% to 35% of the sample, which has over 45,000 clones, approximately 89% seen once. Sequenced material: peripheral blood. This clonotype was sampled from a woman older than 75 with acute or convalescent COVID-19. V usage is TRBV11-3 and J usage is TRBJ2-7; D may be TRBD2 (6 bases). The CDR3 sequence is CASSYGSSYEQYF. As DNA, the CDR3 is TGTGCCAGCAGTTACGGGAGCTCCTACGAGCAGTACTTC.